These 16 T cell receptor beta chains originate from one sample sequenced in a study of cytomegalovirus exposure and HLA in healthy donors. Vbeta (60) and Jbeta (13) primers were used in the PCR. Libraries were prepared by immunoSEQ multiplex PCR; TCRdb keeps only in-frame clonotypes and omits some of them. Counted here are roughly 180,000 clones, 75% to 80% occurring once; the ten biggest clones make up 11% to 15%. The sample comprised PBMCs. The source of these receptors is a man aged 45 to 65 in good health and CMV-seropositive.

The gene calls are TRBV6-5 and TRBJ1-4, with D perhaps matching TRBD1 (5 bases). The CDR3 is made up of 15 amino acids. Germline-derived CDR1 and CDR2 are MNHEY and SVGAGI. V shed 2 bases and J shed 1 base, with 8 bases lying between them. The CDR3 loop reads CASSYQGVTNEKLFF. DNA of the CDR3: TGTGCCAGCAGTTACCAAGGGGTAACTAATGAAAAACTGTTTTTT.

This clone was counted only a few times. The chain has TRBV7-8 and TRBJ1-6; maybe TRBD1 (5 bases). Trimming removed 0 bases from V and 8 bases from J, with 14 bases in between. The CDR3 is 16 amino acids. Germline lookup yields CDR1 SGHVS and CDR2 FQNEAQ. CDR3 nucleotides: TGTGCCAGCAGCTTAGCGAGCAGGGCTCGAGATTCACCCCTCCACTTT. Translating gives CASSLASRARDSPLHF.

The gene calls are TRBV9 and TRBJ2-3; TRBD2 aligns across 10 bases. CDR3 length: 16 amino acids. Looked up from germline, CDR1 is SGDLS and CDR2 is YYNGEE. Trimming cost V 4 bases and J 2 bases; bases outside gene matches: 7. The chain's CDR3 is CASSFNLAGVTDTQYF. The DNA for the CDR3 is TGTGCCAGCAGCTTTAATCTAGCGGGGGTCACAGATACGCAGTATTTT.

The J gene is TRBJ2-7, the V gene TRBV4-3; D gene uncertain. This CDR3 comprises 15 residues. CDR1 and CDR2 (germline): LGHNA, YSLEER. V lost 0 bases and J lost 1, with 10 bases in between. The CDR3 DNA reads TGCGCCAGCAGCCAAGAGTTTTCCCAATCCTACGAGCAGTACTTC. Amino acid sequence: CASSQEFSQSYEQYF.

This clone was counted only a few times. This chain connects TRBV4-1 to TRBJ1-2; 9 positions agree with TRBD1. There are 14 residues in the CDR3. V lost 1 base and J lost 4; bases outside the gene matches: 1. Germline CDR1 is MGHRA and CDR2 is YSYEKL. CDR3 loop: CASSQAGQGYGYTF. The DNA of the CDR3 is TGCGCCAGCAGCCAAGCGGGACAGGGCTATGGCTACACCTTC.

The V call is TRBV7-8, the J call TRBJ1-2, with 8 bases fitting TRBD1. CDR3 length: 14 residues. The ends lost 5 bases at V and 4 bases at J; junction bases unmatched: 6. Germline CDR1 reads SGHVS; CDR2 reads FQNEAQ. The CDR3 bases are TGTGCCAGCAGCCCGCAGGGGGCAAGCTATGGCTACACCTTC. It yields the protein CASSPQGASYGYTF.

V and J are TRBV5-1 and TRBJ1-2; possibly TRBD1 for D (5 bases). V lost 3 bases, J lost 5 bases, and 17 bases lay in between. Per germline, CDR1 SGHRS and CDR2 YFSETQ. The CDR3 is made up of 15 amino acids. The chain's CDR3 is CASSSLSGAEYGYTF. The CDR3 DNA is TGCGCCAGCAGCTCGCTCAGCGGGGCAGAGTATGGCTACACCTTC.

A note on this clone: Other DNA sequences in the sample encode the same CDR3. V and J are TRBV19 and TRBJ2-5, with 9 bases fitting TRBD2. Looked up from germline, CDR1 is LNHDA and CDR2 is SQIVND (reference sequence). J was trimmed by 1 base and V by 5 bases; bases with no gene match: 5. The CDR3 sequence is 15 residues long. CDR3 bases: TGTGCCAGTAGTCTTCGCGGGGGGGTCCAAGAGACCCAGTACTTC. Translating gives CASSLRGGVQETQYF.

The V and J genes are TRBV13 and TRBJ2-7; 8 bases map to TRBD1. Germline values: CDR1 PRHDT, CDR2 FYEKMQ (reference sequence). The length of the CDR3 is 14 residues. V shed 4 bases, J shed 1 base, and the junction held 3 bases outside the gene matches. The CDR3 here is CASSSDRESYEQYF. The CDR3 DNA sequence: TGTGCCAGCAGCTCGGACAGGGAATCCTACGAGCAGTACTTC.

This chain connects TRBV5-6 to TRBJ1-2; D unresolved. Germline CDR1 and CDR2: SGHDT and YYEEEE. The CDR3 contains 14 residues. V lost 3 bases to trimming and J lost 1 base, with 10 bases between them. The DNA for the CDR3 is TGTGCCAGCAGCTCCTGGACTGTTAACTATGGCTACACCTTC. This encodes CASSSWTVNYGYTF.

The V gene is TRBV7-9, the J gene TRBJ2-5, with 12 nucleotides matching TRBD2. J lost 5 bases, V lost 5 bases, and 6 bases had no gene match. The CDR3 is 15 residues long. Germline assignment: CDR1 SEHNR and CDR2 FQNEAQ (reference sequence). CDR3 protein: CASSPTSGGFETQYF. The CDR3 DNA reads TGTGCCAGCAGCCCGACTAGCGGGGGATTCGAGACCCAGTACTTC.

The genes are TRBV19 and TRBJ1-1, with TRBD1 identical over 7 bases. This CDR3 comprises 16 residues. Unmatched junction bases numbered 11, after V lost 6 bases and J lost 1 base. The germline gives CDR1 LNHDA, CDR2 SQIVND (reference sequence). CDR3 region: CASSKPGTAGNTEAFF. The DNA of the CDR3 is TGTGCCAGTAGCAAGCCGGGGACAGCCGGGAACACTGAAGCTTTCTTT.

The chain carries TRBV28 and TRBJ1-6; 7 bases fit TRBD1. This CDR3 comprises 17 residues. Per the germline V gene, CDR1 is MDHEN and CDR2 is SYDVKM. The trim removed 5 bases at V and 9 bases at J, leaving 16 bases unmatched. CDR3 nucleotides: TGTGCCAGCAGTCAATTCGCCTTAGGGACAGACCTTTCACCCCTCCACTTT. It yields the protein CASSQFALGTDLSPLHF.

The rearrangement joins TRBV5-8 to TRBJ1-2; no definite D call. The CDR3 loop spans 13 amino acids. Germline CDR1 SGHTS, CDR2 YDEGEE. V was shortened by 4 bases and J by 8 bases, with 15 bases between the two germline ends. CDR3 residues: CASSLRLGGGYTF. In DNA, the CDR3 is TGTGCCAGCAGCCTTCGACTTGGAGGAGGCTACACCTTC.

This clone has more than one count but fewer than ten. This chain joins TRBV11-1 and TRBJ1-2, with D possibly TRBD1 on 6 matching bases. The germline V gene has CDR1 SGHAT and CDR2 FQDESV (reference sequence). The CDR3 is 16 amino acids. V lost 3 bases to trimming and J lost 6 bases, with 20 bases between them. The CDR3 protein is CASSLNRAGELDGYTF. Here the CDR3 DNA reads TGTGCCAGCAGCTTGAACCGCGCAGGGGAGTTGGATGGCTACACCTTC.

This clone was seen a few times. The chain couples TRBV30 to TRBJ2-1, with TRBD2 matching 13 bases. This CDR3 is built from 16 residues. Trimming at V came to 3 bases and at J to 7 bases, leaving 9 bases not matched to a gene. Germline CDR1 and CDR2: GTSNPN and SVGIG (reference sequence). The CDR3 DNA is TGTGCCTGGAGGGCCCGACTAGCGGGGGGCAAAAATGAGCAGTTCTTC. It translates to CAWRARLAGGKNEQFF.